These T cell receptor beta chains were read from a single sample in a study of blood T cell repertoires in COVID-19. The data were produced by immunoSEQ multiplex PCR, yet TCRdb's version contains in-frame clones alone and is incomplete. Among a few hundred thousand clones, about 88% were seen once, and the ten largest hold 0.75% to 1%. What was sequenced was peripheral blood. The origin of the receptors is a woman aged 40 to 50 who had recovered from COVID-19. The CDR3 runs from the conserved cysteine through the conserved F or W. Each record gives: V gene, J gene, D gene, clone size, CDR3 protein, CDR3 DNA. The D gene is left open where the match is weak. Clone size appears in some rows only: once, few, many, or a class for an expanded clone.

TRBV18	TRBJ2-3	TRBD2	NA	CASSPELADTDTQYF	TGTGCCAGCTCACCGGAACTAGCGGACACAGATACGCAGTATTTT
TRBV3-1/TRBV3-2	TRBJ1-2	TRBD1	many	CASSPTGVYGYTF	TGTGCCAGCAGCCCGACAGGGGTCTATGGCTACACCTTC
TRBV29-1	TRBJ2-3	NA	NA	CSVTPGTDTQYF	TGCAGCGTTACCCCGGGAACCGATACGCAGTATTTT
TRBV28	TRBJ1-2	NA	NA	CASSLGVGQGAGTF	NA
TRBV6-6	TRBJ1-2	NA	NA	CASSYRAHGYTF	TGTGCCAGCAGTTATCGTGCGCATGGCTACACCTTC
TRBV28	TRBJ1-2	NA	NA	CASSSGSGGYTF	TGTGCCAGCAGTTCAGGGTCGGGTGGCTACACCTTC
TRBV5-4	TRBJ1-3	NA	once	CASSLGGPSGNTIYF	TGTGCCAGCAGCTTGGGAGGGCCGTCTGGAAACACCATATATTTT
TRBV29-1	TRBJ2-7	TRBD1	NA	CSVGDRGRHEQYF	TGCAGCGTGGGGGACAGGGGTCGGCACGAGCAGTACTTC
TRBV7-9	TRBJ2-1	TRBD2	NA	CASSLAGGNEQFF	TGTGCCAGCAGCTTAGCGGGAGGGAATGAGCAGTTCTTC
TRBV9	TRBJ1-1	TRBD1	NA	CASSVGQGARDTEAFF	TGTGCCAGCAGCGTAGGACAGGGGGCTCGTGACACTGAAGCTTTCTTT
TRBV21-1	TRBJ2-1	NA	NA	CASSITSRDNEQFF	TGTGCCAGCAGCATCACTAGCAGAGACAATGAGCAGTTCTTC
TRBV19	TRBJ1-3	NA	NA	CASTDRIPGNTIYF	TGTGCCAGTACCGACAGGATCCCTGGAAACACCATATATTTT
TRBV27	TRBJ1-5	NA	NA	CASSARLLRPTPQHF	TGTGCCAGCAGTGCCCGACTGCTGCGACCAACCCCCCAGCATTTT
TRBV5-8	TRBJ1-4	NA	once	CASSLGGGPTNEKLFF	TGTGCCAGCAGCTTGGGCGGGGGACCAACTAATGAAAAACTGTTTTTT
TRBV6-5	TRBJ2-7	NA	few	CASTDRGYEQYF	TGTGCCAGCACCGACCGGGGTTACGAGCAGTACTTC
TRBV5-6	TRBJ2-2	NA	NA	CASSLGLNTGELFF	TGTGCCAGCAGCTTAGGACTGAACACCGGGGAGCTGTTTTTT
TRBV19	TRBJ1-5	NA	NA	CASTSDRLNQPQHF	TGTGCCAGTACTTCCGACAGACTCAATCAGCCCCAGCATTTT
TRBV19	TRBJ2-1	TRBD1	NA	CASSTQTGAQEQFF	TGTGCCAGTAGTACCCAAACAGGGGCCCAAGAGCAGTTCTTC
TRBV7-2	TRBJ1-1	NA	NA	CASSPRPQGHTEAFF	TGTGCCAGCAGCCCCCGCCCCCAGGGCCACACTGAAGCTTTCTTT
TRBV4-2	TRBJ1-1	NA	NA	CASSQEGSQNTEAFF	TGTGCCAGCAGCCAAGAGGGCAGCCAAAACACTGAAGCTTTCTTT
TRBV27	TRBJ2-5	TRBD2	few	CATRRGLSGSWGTQYF	TGTGCCACCCGACGGGGCCTCAGCGGGAGCTGGGGGACCCAGTACTTC
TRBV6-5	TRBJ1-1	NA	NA	CASSRPGGNTEAFF	TGTGCCAGCAGCAGACCCGGGGGGAACACTGAAGCTTTCTTT
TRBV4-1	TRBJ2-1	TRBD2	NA	CASSQQGTSYNEQFF	TGCGCCAGCAGCCAACAGGGGACTAGTTACAATGAGCAGTTCTTC
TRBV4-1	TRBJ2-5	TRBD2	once	CASSRLGLAGGGLETQYF	TGCGCCAGCAGCCGCCTGGGACTAGCGGGAGGGGGTTTAGAGACCCAGTACTTC
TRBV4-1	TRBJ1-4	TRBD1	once	CASSQGPRAHPPGGEKLFF	TGCGCCAGCAGCCAAGGGCCCAGGGCGCATCCCCCAGGGGGGGAAAAACTGTTTTTT
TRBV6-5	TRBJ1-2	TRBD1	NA	CASQGGDYGYTF	TGTGCCAGCCAGGGGGGAGACTATGGCTACACCTTC
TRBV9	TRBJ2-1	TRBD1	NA	CASSVAGGLVNEQFF	TGTGCCAGCAGCGTAGCAGGGGGTTTAGTCAATGAGCAGTTCTTC
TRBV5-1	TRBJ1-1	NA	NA	CASSLDGQPNTEAFF	TGCGCCAGCAGCTTGGACGGACAGCCCAACACTGAAGCTTTCTTT
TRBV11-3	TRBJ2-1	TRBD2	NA	CASSLGRLAGGPGVNEQFF	TGTGCCAGCAGCTTAGGGCGACTAGCGGGAGGGCCGGGGGTCAATGAGCAGTTCTTC
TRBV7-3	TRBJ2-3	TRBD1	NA	CASSPQGGGTGPTDTQYF	TGTGCCAGCAGCCCCCAGGGTGGTGGGACAGGACCCACAGATACGCAGTATTTT
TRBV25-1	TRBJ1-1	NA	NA	CASSDYSGRTNTEAFF	TGTGCCAGCAGTGATTACAGCGGACGGACGAACACTGAAGCTTTCTTT
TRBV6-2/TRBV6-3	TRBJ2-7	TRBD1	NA	CASSKQNPGQGAGEQYF	TGTGCCAGCAGTAAACAAAACCCCGGACAGGGGGCGGGCGAGCAGTACTTC
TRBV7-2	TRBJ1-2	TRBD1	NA	CASSQGGSNYGYTF	TGTGCCAGCAGCCAGGGGGGCAGCAACTATGGCTACACCTTC
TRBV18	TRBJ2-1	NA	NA	CASSPTSGVGNEQFF	TGTGCCAGCTCCCCCACTTCGGGGGTGGGCAATGAGCAGTTCTTC
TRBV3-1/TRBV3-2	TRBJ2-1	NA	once	CASSLYNEQFF	TGTGCCAGCAGCCTATACAATGAGCAGTTCTTC
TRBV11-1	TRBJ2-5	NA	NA	CASSLGQKETQYF	TGTGCCAGCAGCTTAGGGCAGAAAGAGACCCAGTACTTC
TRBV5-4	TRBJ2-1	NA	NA	CASSPWRRRYNEQFF	TGTGCCAGCAGCCCCTGGCGGAGGCGGTACAATGAGCAGTTCTTC
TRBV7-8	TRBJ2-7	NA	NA	CASSLGVRDYEQYF	TGTGCCAGCAGCTTAGGGGTGAGGGACTACGAGCAGTACTTC
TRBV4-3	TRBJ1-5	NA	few	CASSQDRGTDQPQHF	TGCGCCAGCAGCCAAGATAGGGGTACGGATCAGCCCCAGCATTTT
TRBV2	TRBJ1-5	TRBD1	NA	CASRTDRDVSNQPQHF	TGTGCCAGCAGAACCGACAGGGATGTTAGCAATCAGCCCCAGCATTTT
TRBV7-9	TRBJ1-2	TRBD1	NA	CASSPTGGLDYGYTF	TGTGCCAGCAGCCCAACAGGGGGCTTGGACTATGGCTACACCTTC
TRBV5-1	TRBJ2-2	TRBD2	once	CASSKTSGTSGTGELFF	TGCGCCAGCAGCAAGACCTCCGGGACTAGCGGCACCGGGGAGCTGTTTTTT
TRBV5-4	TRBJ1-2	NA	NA	CASRGWGDYGYTF	TGTGCCAGCAGGGGTTGGGGGGACTATGGCTACACCTTC
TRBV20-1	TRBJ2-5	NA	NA	CSASWFGQTQETQYF	TGCAGTGCTAGTTGGTTTGGGCAGACCCAAGAGACCCAGTACTTC
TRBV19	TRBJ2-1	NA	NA	CASRRGGRIDRFDNEQFF	TGTGCCAGTAGGAGGGGGGGGCGGATCGACCGGTTTGACAATGAGCAGTTCTTC
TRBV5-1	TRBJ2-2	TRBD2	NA	CASSHRAGGTGELFF	TGCGCCAGCAGCCACCGGGCGGGGGGGACCGGGGAGCTGTTTTTT
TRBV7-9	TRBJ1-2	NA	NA	CASSPPTGLGPGYGYTF	TGTGCCAGCAGCCCCCCGACAGGTCTTGGGCCCGGGTATGGCTACACCTTC
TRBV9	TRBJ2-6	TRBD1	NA	CASSGGQGSSGANVLTF	TGTGCCAGCAGCGGCGGACAGGGAAGCTCTGGGGCCAACGTCCTGACTTTC
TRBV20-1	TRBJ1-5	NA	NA	CSASLLQGSRAQPQHF	TGCAGTGCTAGTTTACTACAGGGATCTCGGGCCCAGCCCCAGCATTTT
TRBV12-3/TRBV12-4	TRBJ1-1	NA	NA	CATNPTDPEAFF	TGTGCCACCAACCCCACAGACCCTGAAGCTTTCTTT
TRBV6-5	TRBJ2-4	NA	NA	CASSPRQSTKNIQYF	TGTGCCAGCAGTCCACGACAGTCCACCAAAAACATTCAGTACTTC
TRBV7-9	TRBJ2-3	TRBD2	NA	CASSLSAGGWTGTDTQYF	TGTGCCAGCAGCTTATCAGCGGGAGGGTGGACTGGCACAGATACGCAGTATTTT
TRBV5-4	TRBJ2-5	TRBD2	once	CASSPGTSGQETQYF	TGTGCCAGCAGCCCCGGGACTAGCGGACAAGAGACCCAGTACTTC
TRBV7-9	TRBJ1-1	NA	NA	CASSPRDTWNTEAFF	TGTGCCAGCAGCCCCCGGGACACCTGGAACACTGAAGCTTTCTTT